One and the same sample provided the 17 T cell receptor beta chains below, sequenced in a study of blood T cell repertoires in COVID-19. Data came from immunoSEQ multiplex PCR; TCRdb stores just in-frame clones and leaves some out. The sample gives 70,000 or so clones, 85% to 90% of which show up once; roughly 6.3% is in the top ten. The sequenced material came from peripheral blood. These receptors were obtained from a woman over 75 with active COVID-19.

The V call is TRBV4-3, the J call TRBJ2-7; D call uncertain. Trimming removed 1 base at V and 3 bases at J, with 13 bases between. Germline V gene sequence: CDR1 LGHNA, CDR2 YSLEER. This CDR3 region has 15 residues. Here the CDR3 DNA reads TGCGCCAGCAGCCAAGGAAATGGCCAGTACTACGAGCAGTACTTC. Its protein is CASSQGNGQYYEQYF.

The V call is TRBV15, the J call TRBJ1-2; D is unresolved. V lost 5 bases, J lost 5 bases, and 6 bases lay in between. This CDR3 region has 11 residues. Germline CDR1 and CDR2: LNHNV and YYDKDF (reference sequence). The CDR3 spells CATSQAYGYTF. The CDR3 DNA is TGTGCCACCAGCCAGGCTTATGGCTACACCTTC.

The chain couples TRBV19 to TRBJ1-5, with 10 bases fitting TRBD1. Germline CDR1 LNHDA, CDR2 SQIVND (reference sequence). V shed 6 bases, J shed 3 bases, and the junction held 14 bases outside the gene matches. The CDR3 is 18 amino acids. As DNA, the CDR3 is TGTGCCAGTAGCCCCAGGGGGGGACAGGGGTCTAACAATCAGCCCCAGCATTTT. It codes for CASSPRGGQGSNNQPQHF.

The chain recombines TRBV7-2 with TRBJ2-4, with D maybe TRBD2 (5 bases). The CDR3 covers 13 residues. Per germline, CDR1 SGHTA and CDR2 FQGNSA. The V gene lost 4 bases and the J gene lost 2 bases, with 6 bases spanning the gap. The CDR3 loop reads CASSSGTKNIQYF. The CDR3 region has the DNA TGTGCCAGCAGCTCCGGGACCAAAAACATTCAGTACTTC.

The chain couples TRBV2 to TRBJ2-7; tentatively, D is TRBD1 (5 bases). CDR1 is SNHLY, CDR2 FYNNEI, per germline. The length of the CDR3 is 14 residues. Trimming stripped 5 bases from V and 0 bases from J, with 11 bases between. The CDR3 coding sequence is TGTGCCAGCAGTCAGGGTAGCCTCTCCTACGAGCAGTACTTC. Translation: CASSQGSLSYEQYF.

V and J are TRBV12-3 or TRBV12-4 and TRBJ1-2; perhaps TRBD1 as D (6 bases). CDR3 length equals 13 residues. The V and J ends lost 5 bases and 4 bases respectively, with 11 bases between them. The CDR3 nucleotides read TGTGCCAGCAGTCTAAACAGGGTCTATGGCTACACCTTC. Its translation is CASSLNRVYGYTF.

This clone was seen a handful of times. The chain has TRBV4-1 and TRBJ1-2; weak D call: TRBD1 (5 bases). This CDR3 comprises 13 residues. Looked up from germline, CDR1 is MGHRA and CDR2 is YSYEKL. The ends were cut back, 6 bases at V and 8 bases at J, with 16 bases in the middle. The CDR3 spells CASSRPAGEGYTF. CDR3 sequence (DNA): TGCGCCAGCAGTCGTCCCGCGGGGGAGGGCTACACCTTC.

This clone occurred once. The chain has TRBV6-5 and TRBJ2-7; 7 nucleotides line up with TRBD1. V shed 5 bases and J 5 bases; nucleotides not matched to a gene: 3. CDR1 and CDR2 from the germline V gene are MNHEY and SVGAGI. The CDR3 is made up of 12 amino acids. The CDR3 coding sequence is TGTGCCAGCAGTCGGACAGGCGACGAGCAGTACTTC. Translation gives CASSRTGDEQYF.

The chain is built from TRBV4-2 and TRBJ2-7; perhaps TRBD2 as D (6 bases). V was trimmed by 6 bases and J by 2 bases, leaving 14 bases between them. The germline gives CDR1 LGHNA, CDR2 YNFKEQ. CDR3 size: 14 residues. The CDR3 is CASSRLGGPYEQYF. The CDR3 DNA sequence: TGTGCCAGCAGTCGGTTGGGGGGACCCTACGAGCAGTACTTC.

This sequence joins TRBV3-1 (or the pseudogene TRBV3-2) and TRBJ2-3; D might be TRBD2 (6 bases). CDR3 length: 15 amino acids. Between the trimmed V and J ends, which lost 5 bases and 6 bases, there was a span of 18 bases. Germline CDR1 LGHDT, CDR2 YNNKEL (reference sequence). CDR3 bases: TGTGCCAGCAGCGAAAATCTAGCGTGCCCTGATACGCAGTATTTT. Translating gives CASSENLACPDTQYF.

This chain uses TRBV28 with TRBJ1-2, with 8 positions matching TRBD1. This CDR3 comprises 17 residues. V shed 6 bases and J 1 base; nucleotides not matched to a gene: 13. Germline assignment: CDR1 MDHEN and CDR2 SYDVKM. The DNA for the CDR3 is TGTGCCAGCAGGGGGACAGGACGATTCCATTTTAACTATGGCTACACCTTC. Its protein product is CASRGTGRFHFNYGYTF.

The V call is TRBV4-2, the J call TRBJ2-3; 8 nucleotides match TRBD2. V shed 3 bases, J shed 1 base, and the junction held 9 bases outside the gene matches. Per the germline V gene, CDR1 is LGHNA and CDR2 is YNFKEQ. There are 17 residues in the CDR3. DNA of the CDR3: TGTGCCAGCAGCCAGGGGGTTACGACTAGCGGCACAGATACGCAGTATTTT. As protein: CASSQGVTTSGTDTQYF.

The J gene is TRBJ2-3, the V gene TRBV28, with TRBD1 matching over 8 bases. CDR1 and CDR2 from the germline V gene are MDHEN and SYDVKM. The V gene end was trimmed by 2 bases and the J gene end by 4 bases; junction bases not matched to a gene: 2. The CDR3 runs 14 residues. CDR3 bases: TGTGCCAGCAGTTTAATCAGGGGGCCAGATACGCAGTATTTT. Its translation is CASSLIRGPDTQYF.

J is TRBJ1-5 and V is TRBV3-1 (or the pseudogene TRBV3-2); D is unclear. From germline, CDR1 is LGHDT and CDR2 YNNKEL (reference sequence). Trimming removed 2 bases at V and 6 bases at J, with 5 bases between. The CDR3 loop spans 12 amino acids. The CDR3 region is CASSQPGQPQHF. In DNA, the CDR3 is TGTGCCAGCAGCCAACCAGGTCAGCCCCAGCATTTT.

The chain recombines TRBV10-3 with TRBJ2-7; weak D call: TRBD2 (6 bases). This CDR3 is built from 11 residues. Deletions cut 11 bases from V and 4 bases from J, with 12 bases between. Germline V gene data show CDR1 as ENHRY and CDR2 as SYGVKD. CDR3 loop: CASQAGYEQYF. The CDR3 region has the DNA TGTGCCTCCCAGGCGGGGTACGAGCAGTACTTC.

This clone was recorded once. This chain joins TRBV11-1 and TRBJ1-6; D unclear. CDR3 length: 13 amino acids. CDR1 is SGHAT, CDR2 FQDESV, per germline (reference sequence). V was trimmed by 5 bases and J by 10 bases, leaving 12 bases between them. The CDR3 DNA is TGTGCCAGCAGCCAAGCGGCTCCATCACCCCTCCACTTT. Protein: CASSQAAPSPLHF.

This clone was counted only a few times. V and J are TRBV7-2 and TRBJ2-2, with 8 bases fitting TRBD1. The CDR3 is 15 residues long. Germline V gene sequence: CDR1 SGHTA, CDR2 FQGNSA. The ends lost 0 bases at V and 4 bases at J; junction bases unmatched: 1. CDR3 amino acids: CASSLAGQGTGELFF. The CDR3, as DNA: TGTGCCAGCAGCTTAGCCGGACAGGGCACCGGGGAGCTGTTTTTT.